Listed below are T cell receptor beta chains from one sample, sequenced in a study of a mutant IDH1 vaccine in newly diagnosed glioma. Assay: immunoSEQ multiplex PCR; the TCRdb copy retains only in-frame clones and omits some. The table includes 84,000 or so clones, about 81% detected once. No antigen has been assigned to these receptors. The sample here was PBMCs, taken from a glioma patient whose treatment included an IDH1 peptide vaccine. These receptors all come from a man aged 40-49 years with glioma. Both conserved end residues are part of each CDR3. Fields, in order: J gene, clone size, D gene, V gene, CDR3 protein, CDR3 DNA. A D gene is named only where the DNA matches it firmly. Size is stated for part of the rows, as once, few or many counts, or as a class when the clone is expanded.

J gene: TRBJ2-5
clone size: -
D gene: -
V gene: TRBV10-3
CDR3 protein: CAISVEYLETQYF
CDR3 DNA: TGTGCCATCAGTGTGGAATATCTGGAGACCCAGTACTTC

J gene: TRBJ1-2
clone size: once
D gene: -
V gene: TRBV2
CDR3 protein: CASSEPGADYGYTF
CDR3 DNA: TGTGCCAGCAGTGAACCCGGTGCGGACTATGGCTACACCTTC

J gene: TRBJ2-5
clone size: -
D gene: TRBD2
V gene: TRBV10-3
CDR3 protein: CAISGLAGGPGEETQYF
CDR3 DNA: TGTGCCATCAGTGGGCTAGCGGGGGGGCCAGGAGAAGAGACCCAGTACTTC

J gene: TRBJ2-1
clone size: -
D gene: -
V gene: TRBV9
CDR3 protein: CASSVDVRGPDNEQFF
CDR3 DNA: TGTGCCAGCAGCGTAGACGTCAGGGGACCTGATAATGAGCAGTTCTTC

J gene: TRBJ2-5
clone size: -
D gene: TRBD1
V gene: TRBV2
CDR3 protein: CASSERPQGVETQYF
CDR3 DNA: TGTGCCAGCAGTGAAAGGCCACAGGGGGTCGAGACCCAGTACTTC

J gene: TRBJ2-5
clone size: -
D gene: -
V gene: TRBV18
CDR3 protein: CASSPIPQGLETQYF
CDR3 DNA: TGTGCCAGCTCACCGATTCCCCAGGGGCTGGAGACCCAGTACTTC

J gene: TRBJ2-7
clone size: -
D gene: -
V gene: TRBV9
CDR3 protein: CASSVGQSYEQYF
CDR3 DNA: TGTGCCAGCAGCGTTGGACAGTCCTACGAGCAGTACTTC

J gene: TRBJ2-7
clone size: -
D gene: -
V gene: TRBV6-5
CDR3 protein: CASSYSRSSYEQYF
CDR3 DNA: TGTGCCAGCAGTTACTCGCGTAGCTCCTACGAGCAGTACTTC

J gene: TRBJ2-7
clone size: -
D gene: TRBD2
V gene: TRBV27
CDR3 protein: CASSPLPAGGQEQYF
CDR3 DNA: TGTGCCAGCAGCCCCCTCCCTGCGGGGGGGCAGGAGCAGTACTTC

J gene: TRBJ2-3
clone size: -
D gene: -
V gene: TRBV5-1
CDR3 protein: CASTLGPGDTDTQYF
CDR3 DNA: TGCGCCAGCACCCTTGGTCCGGGTGACACAGATACGCAGTATTTT

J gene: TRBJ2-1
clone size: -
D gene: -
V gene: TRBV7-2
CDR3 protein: CASSSTGDNEQFF
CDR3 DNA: TGTGCCAGCAGCTCGACAGGTGACAATGAGCAGTTCTTC

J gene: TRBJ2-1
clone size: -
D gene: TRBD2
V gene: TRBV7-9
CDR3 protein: CASSPSLAGALGQFF
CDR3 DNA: TGTGCCAGCAGCCCCTCCCTAGCGGGAGCTCTGGGGCAGTTCTTC

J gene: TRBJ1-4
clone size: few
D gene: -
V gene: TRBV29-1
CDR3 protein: CSVEGASTNEKLFF
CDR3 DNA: TGCAGCGTTGAAGGCGCCTCAACTAATGAAAAACTGTTTTTT

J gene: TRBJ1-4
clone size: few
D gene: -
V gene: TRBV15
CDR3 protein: CATSGAGRENEKLFF
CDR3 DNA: TGTGCCACCAGCGGGGCCGGCAGAGAGAATGAAAAACTGTTTTTT

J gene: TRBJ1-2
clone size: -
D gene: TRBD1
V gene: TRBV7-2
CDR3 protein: CASSYRSGQSYGYTF
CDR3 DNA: TGTGCCAGCAGCTACCGGTCGGGACAGAGCTATGGCTACACCTTC

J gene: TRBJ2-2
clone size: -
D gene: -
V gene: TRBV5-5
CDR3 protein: CASSLAPGPGELFF
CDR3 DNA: TGTGCCAGCAGCTTGGCTCCGGGGCCCGGGGAGCTGTTTTTT

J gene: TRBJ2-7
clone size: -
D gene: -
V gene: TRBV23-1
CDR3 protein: CASSQLKDRFCEQYF
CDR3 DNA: TGCGCCAGCAGTCAGTTGAAAGACCGCTTCTGCGAGCAGTACTTC

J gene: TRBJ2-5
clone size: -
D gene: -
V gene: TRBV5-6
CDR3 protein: CASSRIETQYF
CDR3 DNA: TGTGCCAGCAGCCGAATCGAGACCCAGTACTTC

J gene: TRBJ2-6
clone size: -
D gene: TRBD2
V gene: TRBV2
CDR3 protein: CASSEALRGVGANVLTF
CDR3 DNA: TGTGCCAGCAGTGAAGCGCTTCGGGGGGTCGGGGCCAACGTCCTGACTTTC

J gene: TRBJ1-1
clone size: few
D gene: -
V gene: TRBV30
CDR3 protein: CAWIGGMNTEAFF
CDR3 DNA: TGTGCCTGGATTGGTGGAATGAACACTGAAGCTTTCTTT

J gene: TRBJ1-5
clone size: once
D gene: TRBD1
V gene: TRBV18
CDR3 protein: CASSPGQGAQPQHF
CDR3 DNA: TGTGCCAGCTCACCCGGACAGGGGGCACAGCCCCAGCATTTT

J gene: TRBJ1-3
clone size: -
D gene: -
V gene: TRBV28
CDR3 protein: CASSLGSTTLLGNTIYF
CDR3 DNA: TGTGCCAGCAGTTTAGGATCGACCACCCTGCTGGGAAACACCATATATTTT

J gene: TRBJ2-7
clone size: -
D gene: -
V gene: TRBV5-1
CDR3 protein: CASSLGTVEYEQYF
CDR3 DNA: TGCGCCAGCAGCCTCGGGACGGTTGAGTACGAGCAGTACTTC

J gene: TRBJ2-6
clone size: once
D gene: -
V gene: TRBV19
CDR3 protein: CASSPARGITGANVLTF
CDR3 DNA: TGTGCCAGTAGCCCCGCGAGGGGGATCACTGGGGCCAACGTCCTGACTTTC

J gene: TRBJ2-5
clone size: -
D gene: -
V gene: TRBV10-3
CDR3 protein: CAISASLTTGEETQYF
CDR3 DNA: TGTGCCATCAGTGCGTCCCTCACTACGGGGGAAGAGACCCAGTACTTC

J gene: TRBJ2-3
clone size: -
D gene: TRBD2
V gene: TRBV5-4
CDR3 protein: CASRRKPAGGLATDTQYF
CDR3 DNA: TGTGCCAGCAGGCGGAAACCCGCGGGGGGGCTGGCAACAGATACGCAGTATTTT

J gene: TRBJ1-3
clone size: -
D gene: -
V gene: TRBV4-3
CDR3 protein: CASSQGRRVGNTIYF
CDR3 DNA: TGCGCCAGCAGCCAAGGGCGAAGGGTAGGAAACACCATATATTTT

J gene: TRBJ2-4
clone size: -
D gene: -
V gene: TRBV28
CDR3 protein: CASSFLRAGPRGKNIQYF
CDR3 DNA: TGTGCCAGCAGTTTCTTAAGGGCAGGTCCGAGAGGCAAAAACATTCAGTACTTC

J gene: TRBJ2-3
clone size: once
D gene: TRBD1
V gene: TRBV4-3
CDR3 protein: CASSQGPTGIGTDTQYF
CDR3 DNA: TGCGCCAGCAGCCAAGGACCGACAGGGATCGGCACAGATACGCAGTATTTT

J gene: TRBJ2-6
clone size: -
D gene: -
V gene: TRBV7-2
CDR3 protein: CASSLSGAGANVLTF
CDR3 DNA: TGTGCCAGCAGCTTATCGGGGGCTGGGGCCAACGTCCTGACTTTC

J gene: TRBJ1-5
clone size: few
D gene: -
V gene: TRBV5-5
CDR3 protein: CASSPGGLGQPQHF
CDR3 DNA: TGTGCCAGCAGCCCCGGGGGACTGGGTCAGCCCCAGCATTTT

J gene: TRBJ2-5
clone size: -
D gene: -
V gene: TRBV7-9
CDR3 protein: CASSLDYLGKETQYF
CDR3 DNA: TGTGCCAGCAGCTTAGACTATCTGGGAAAAGAGACCCAGTACTTC

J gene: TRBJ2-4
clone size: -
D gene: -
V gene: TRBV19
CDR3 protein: CASRPGQRAKINIQYF
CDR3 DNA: TGTGCCAGTAGGCCGGGCCAAAGGGCTAAAATTAACATTCAGTACTTC

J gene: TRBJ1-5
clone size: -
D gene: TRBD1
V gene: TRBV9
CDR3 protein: CASSARTGFNQPQHF
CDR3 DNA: TGTGCCAGCAGCGCGCGGACAGGGTTTAATCAGCCCCAGCATTTT

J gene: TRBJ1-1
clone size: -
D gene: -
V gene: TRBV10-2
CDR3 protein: CASSTTAQNTEAFF
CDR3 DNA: TGCGCCAGCAGCACCACAGCTCAGAACACTGAAGCTTTCTTT

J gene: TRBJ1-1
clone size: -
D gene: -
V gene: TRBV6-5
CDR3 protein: CASSALWGSGEAFF
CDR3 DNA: TGTGCCAGCAGTGCGCTCTGGGGTTCGGGTGAAGCTTTCTTT

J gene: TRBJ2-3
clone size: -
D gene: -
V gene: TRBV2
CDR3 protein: CASSESWSPSPGDTQYF
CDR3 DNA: TGTGCCAGCAGTGAGAGTTGGTCCCCCAGCCCCGGAGATACGCAGTATTTT

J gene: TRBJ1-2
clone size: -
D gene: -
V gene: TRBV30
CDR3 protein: CAWSVSGPGYTF
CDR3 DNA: TGTGCCTGGAGTGTAAGCGGTCCAGGCTACACCTTC

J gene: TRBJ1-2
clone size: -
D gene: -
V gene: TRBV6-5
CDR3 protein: CASRPAIRVNYGYTF
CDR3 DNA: TGTGCCAGCAGACCCGCGATCAGGGTAAATTATGGCTACACCTTC

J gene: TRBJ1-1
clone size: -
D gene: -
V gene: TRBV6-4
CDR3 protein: CASSDSAVDRGYLVADAMNTEAFF
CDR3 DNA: TGTGCCAGCAGTGACTCCGCGGTAGACCGGGGTTATTTGGTAGCGGATGCAATGAACACTGAAGCTTTCTTT

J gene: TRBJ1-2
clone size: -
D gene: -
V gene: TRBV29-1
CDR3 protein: CSVWGGLYGYTF
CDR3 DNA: TGCAGCGTTTGGGGGGGTCTCTATGGCTACACCTTC